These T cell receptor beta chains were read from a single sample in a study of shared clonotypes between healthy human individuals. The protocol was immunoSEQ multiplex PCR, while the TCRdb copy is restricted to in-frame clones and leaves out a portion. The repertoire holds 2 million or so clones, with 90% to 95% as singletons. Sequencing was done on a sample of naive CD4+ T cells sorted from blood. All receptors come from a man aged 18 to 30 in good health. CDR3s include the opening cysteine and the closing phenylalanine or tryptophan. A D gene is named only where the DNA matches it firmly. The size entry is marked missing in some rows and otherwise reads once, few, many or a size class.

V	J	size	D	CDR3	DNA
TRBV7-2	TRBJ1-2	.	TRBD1	CASSQQGVYGYTF	TGTGCCAGCAGTCAACAGGGGGTCTATGGCTACACCTTC
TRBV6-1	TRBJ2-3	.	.	CASSEGRGLGTDTQYF	TGTGCCAGCAGTGAAGGCAGGGGTCTAGGCACAGATACGCAGTATTTT
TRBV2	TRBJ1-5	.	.	CASSGQSNQPQHF	TGTGCCAGCAGTGGTCAGAGCAATCAGCCCCAGCATTTT
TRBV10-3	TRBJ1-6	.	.	CAISEEALNSPLHF	TGTGCCATCAGTGAGGAAGCGCTGAACTCACCCCTCCACTTT
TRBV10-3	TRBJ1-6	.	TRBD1	CAISESEGAGGSPLHF	TGTGCCATCAGTGAGTCAGAGGGGGCAGGCGGTTCACCCCTCCACTTT
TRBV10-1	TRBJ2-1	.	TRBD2	CASSAGLAGSYNEQFF	TGCGCCAGCAGTGCGGGACTAGCGGGAAGCTACAATGAGCAGTTCTTC
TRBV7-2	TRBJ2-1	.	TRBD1	CASSPWTGEQFF	TGTGCCAGCAGCCCCTGGACAGGGGAGCAGTTCTTC
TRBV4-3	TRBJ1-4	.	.	CASSQDLLPGEKLFF	TGCGCCAGCAGCCAAGATCTCTTACCGGGTGAAAAACTGTTTTTT
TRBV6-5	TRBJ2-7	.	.	CASRGGLSPYEQYF	TGTGCCAGCAGGGGGGGACTTAGCCCCTACGAGCAGTACTTC
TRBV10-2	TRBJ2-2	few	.	CASSDRVRELFF	TGCGCCAGCAGTGACCGAGTCAGGGAGCTGTTTTTT
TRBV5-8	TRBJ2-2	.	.	CASSLPGDTGELFF	TGTGCCAGCAGCCTGCCTGGGGACACCGGGGAGCTGTTTTTT
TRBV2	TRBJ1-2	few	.	CASTGVGYGYTF	TGTGCCAGCACGGGGGTAGGGTATGGCTACACCTTC
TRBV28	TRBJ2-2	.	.	CASGGGTGELFF	TGTGCCAGCGGTGGGGGAACCGGGGAGCTGTTTTTT
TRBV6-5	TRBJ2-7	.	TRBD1	CASSYIQGARQYF	TGTGCCAGCAGTTATATCCAGGGGGCCCGGCAGTACTTC
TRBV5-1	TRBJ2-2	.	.	CASSLSSTGPTGELFF	TGCGCCAGCAGCTTGAGCAGTACAGGCCCCACCGGGGAGCTGTTTTTT
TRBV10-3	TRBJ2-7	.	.	CAASGTTYEQYF	TGTGCCGCTTCCGGGACCACCTACGAGCAGTACTTC
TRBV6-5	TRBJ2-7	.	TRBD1	CASRLETGGSYEQYF	TGTGCCAGCAGACTTGAGACAGGGGGTTCCTACGAGCAGTACTTC
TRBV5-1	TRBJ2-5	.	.	CASSIDTRQETQYF	TGCGCCAGCAGCATCGACACCCGACAAGAGACCCAGTACTTC
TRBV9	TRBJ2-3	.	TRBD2	CASSVGTSGTTDTQYF	TGTGCCAGCAGCGTCGGGACTAGCGGGACGACAGATACGCAGTATTTT
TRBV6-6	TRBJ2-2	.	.	CASSYRLGQNTGELFF	TGTGCCAGCAGTTACCGCTTAGGGCAAAACACCGGGGAGCTGTTTTTT
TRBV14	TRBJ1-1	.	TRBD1	CASRRTGVTEAFF	TGTGCCAGCAGACGGACAGGGGTCACTGAAGCTTTCTTT
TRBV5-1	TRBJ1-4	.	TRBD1	CASSMKGAGVEKLFF	TGCGCCAGCAGCATGAAGGGGGCAGGGGTTGAAAAACTGTTTTTT
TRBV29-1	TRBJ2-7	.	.	CSAVIGSTYEQYF	TGCAGCGCCGTAATCGGGAGTACCTACGAGCAGTACTTC
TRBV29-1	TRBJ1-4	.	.	CSVELQAEKLFF	TGCAGCGTTGAGTTACAGGCTGAAAAACTGTTTTTT
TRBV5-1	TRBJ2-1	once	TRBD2	CASSTSGINEQFF	TGCGCCAGCAGCACTAGCGGGATCAATGAGCAGTTCTTC
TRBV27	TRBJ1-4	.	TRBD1	CASSARQGEKLFF	TGTGCCAGCAGCGCCCGACAGGGGGAAAAACTGTTTTTT
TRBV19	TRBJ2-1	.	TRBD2	CASSIFIALAGGGHEQFF	TGTGCCAGTAGTATTTTCATCGCACTAGCGGGAGGAGGCCATGAGCAGTTCTTC
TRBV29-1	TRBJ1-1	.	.	CSVVGGRRTEAFF	TGCAGCGTCGTAGGGGGAAGACGTACTGAAGCTTTCTTT
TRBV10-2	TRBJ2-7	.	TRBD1	CASSERPGGEGYEQYF	TGCGCCAGCAGTGAGCGCCCAGGGGGAGAGGGGTACGAGCAGTACTTC
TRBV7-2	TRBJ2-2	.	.	CASSLGGRGNTGELFF	TGTGCCAGCAGCCTTGGGGGGCGAGGGAACACCGGGGAGCTGTTTTTT
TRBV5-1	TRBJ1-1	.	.	CASTLDLNTEAFF	TGCGCCAGCACCCTGGACCTCAACACTGAAGCTTTCTTT
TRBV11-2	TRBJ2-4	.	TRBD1	CASSRDRGRVDNIQYF	TGTGCCAGCAGCCGAGACAGGGGACGAGTCGACAACATTCAGTACTTC
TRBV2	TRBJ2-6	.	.	CASSGDGTGANVLTF	TGTGCCAGCAGTGGGGACGGGACTGGGGCCAACGTCCTGACTTTC
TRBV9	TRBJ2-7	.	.	CASSVAGQSPYEQYF	TGTGCCAGCAGCGTAGCTGGACAGAGCCCCTACGAGCAGTACTTC
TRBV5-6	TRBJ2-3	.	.	CASSYPASTDTQYF	TGTGCCAGCAGTTACCCCGCTAGCACAGATACGCAGTATTTT
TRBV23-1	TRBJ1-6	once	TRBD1	CASSLDPGQGSQSSYNSPLHF	TGCGCCAGCAGTCTCGATCCGGGACAGGGATCCCAAAGCTCCTATAATTCACCCCTCCACTTT
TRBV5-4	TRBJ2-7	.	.	CASSRSDGIKYF	TGTGCCAGCAGTCGATCGGACGGAATCAAGTACTTC
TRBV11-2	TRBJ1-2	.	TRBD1	CASSLYLPTGEGFGGYTF	TGTGCCAGCAGCTTATATCTCCCCACAGGGGAGGGGTTCGGCGGCTACACCTTC
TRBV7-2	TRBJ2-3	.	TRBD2	CASSSSGRGDTQYF	TGTGCCAGCAGCTCTAGCGGGAGGGGCGATACGCAGTATTTT
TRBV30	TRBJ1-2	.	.	CAWSQGLGGYTF	TGTGCCTGGAGTCAGGGGTTAGGTGGCTACACCTTC
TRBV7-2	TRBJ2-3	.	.	CASSLWRRAGTDTQYF	TGTGCCAGCAGCTTATGGCGGAGGGCCGGGACAGATACGCAGTATTTT